One and the same sample provided the 9 T cell receptor beta chains below, sequenced in a study of control samples from healthy donors and cancer patients. Sequenced by immunoSEQ multiplex PCR; TCRdb stores in-frame clones only, minus some. The table records 150,000 or so clones, 80% to 95% of them present only once. The source material was blood. These receptors were collected from a woman between 45 and 65 years old in good health.

The rearrangement links TRBV28 to TRBJ1-1; D possibly corresponds to TRBD1 (6 bases). Trimming pared 6 bases from V and 1 base from J, leaving 12 bases between. The CDR3 loop spans 14 amino acids. Germline CDR1 is MDHEN and CDR2 is SYDVKM. The chain's CDR3 is CASSLGGKNTEAFF. The DNA for the CDR3 is TGTGCCAGCAGCCTAGGGGGTAAGAACACTGAAGCTTTCTTT.

The V and J genes are TRBV5-1 and TRBJ1-2, with a weak D call TRBD1 (5 bases). V gave up 4 bases and J gave up 4 bases, with 14 bases separating them. This CDR3 comprises 14 residues. Germline assignment: CDR1 SGHRS and CDR2 YFSETQ. The DNA of the CDR3 is TGCGCCAGCAGCCCCGACGAGGGGATCTATGGCTACACCTTC. It encodes CASSPDEGIYGYTF.

The rearrangement joins TRBV24-1 to TRBJ2-1; the match to TRBD1 covers 8 bases. Germline CDR1 reads KGHDR; CDR2 reads SFDVKD. The CDR3 loop spans 16 amino acids. Losses at the gene ends were 3 bases for V and 3 bases for J; bases not matched to a gene: 6. Here the CDR3 reads CATSDRTGQSYNEQFF. The CDR3 DNA sequence: TGTGCCACCAGTGATCGGACAGGGCAAAGCTACAATGAGCAGTTCTTC.

This clone showed up just once. V gene TRBV19 combines with J gene TRBJ2-2; D might be TRBD2 (6 bases). V was pared by 9 bases and J by 0 bases, with 17 bases between. The germline CDR1 and CDR2 sequences are LNHDA and SQIVND (reference sequence). This CDR3 is 16 amino acids long. The CDR3 spells CASFPPQRANTGELFF. DNA of the CDR3: TGTGCCAGCTTTCCCCCCCAGCGGGCGAACACCGGGGAGCTGTTTTTT. The entire variable domain, with the rest obtained from reference TRBV19 and TRBJ2-2, is as follows: DGGITQSPKYLFRKEGQNVTLSCEQNLNHDAMYWYRQDPGQGLRLIYYSQIVNDFQKGDIAEGYSVSREKKESFPLTVTSAQKNPTAFYLCASFPPQRANTGELFFGEGSRLTVL.

This rearrangement joins TRBV5-6 to TRBJ2-5; D remains ambiguous. Germline V gene lookup returns CDR1 SGHDT and CDR2 YYEEEE. CDR3 length: 13 residues. V was pared by 0 bases and J by 0 bases, with 3 bases between. The CDR3 DNA reads TGTGCCAGCAGCTTGGGTGACCAAGAGACCCAGTACTTC. Protein: CASSLGDQETQYF.

The chain combines TRBV2 with TRBJ1-1; D remains ambiguous. The V gene lost 6 bases and the J gene lost 6 bases, with 14 bases spanning the gap. In germline, CDR1 is SNHLY, CDR2 FYNNEI. This CDR3 contains 13 residues. The CDR3 sequence: CASSRRGSPEAFF. CDR3 DNA: TGTGCCAGCAGCCGTCGAGGAAGCCCTGAAGCTTTCTTT.

The rearrangement links TRBV4-2 to TRBJ1-2; D not resolved. V gave up 3 bases and J gave up 7 bases, with 24 bases separating them. CDR1 and CDR2 (germline): LGHNA, YNFKEQ. The CDR3 spans 17 residues. In DNA, the CDR3 is TGTGCCAGCAGCCACTCTGCACGGCCCACAAGGAAGCCTGGCTACACCTTC. It encodes CASSHSARPTRKPGYTF.

This rearrangement joins TRBV4-1 to TRBJ2-1; 8 bases line up with TRBD2. The CDR3 is made up of 18 amino acids. The germline gives CDR1 MGHRA, CDR2 YSYEKL. Trimming took 0 bases from V and 8 from J; bases not matched to a gene: 15. The CDR3 coding sequence is TGCGCCAGCAGCCAAGAGAATGACGGGACTAGAATGTACTATGAGCAGTTCTTC. Its translation is CASSQENDGTRMYYEQFF.

The V gene is TRBV19, the J gene TRBJ1-1; the D is unclear. Germline loops: CDR1 LNHDA, CDR2 SQIVND (reference sequence). The CDR3 sequence is 13 residues long. V shed 5 bases and J shed 1 base, with 8 bases lying between them. The CDR3 loop reads CASSRGSNTEAFF. DNA of the CDR3: TGTGCCAGTAGTCGCGGTTCGAACACTGAAGCTTTCTTT.